The clone carrying this T cell receptor beta chain was observed a handful of times. Its cognate antigen is unknown. Germline V gene sequence: CDR1 MNHNS, CDR2 SASEGT. The V and J ends lost 6 bases and 3 bases respectively, with 12 bases between them. The CDR3 spans 13 residues. The data originate from a study of CD8 T cells in ankylosing spondylitis. Study-wide results and caveats: Reportedly, matched ankylosing spondylitis synovial fluid was significantly enriched for disease-linked clones. There were earlier reports of some motif variants in reactive arthritis synovial fluid and blood.

Quantitative molecular-barcoded 5'-RACE generated the TCR beta libraries. TCRdb fed the 5' RACE reads into MiXCR, producing one record per CDR3 protein. The data contain about 160,000 distinct CDR3 sequences, around a tenth of them singletons. The sequenced material came from blood, either unsorted or a sorted T cell fraction (not recorded which). The V gene is TRBV6-1, the J gene TRBJ2-7; D gene ambiguous. The TCR comes from a female donor with ankylosing spondylitis or in good health (not recorded which). The chain's CDR3 is CASRGIVDYEQYF. The CDR3, as DNA: TGTGCCAGCAGGGGAATAGTCGACTACGAGCAGTACTTC.